This is a list of T cell receptor beta chains from one sample in a study of blood T cell repertoires in COVID-19. Repertoires were generated with immunoSEQ multiplex PCR, while TCRdb's copy carries only in-frame clones and drops some. The sample yields 150,000 to 200,000 clones, roughly 84% seen once. Sequenced: peripheral blood. These receptors all come from a human donor with acute or convalescent COVID-19. The donor label of this sample is uncertain. CDR3s include the opening cysteine and the closing phenylalanine or tryptophan. A D gene is named only where the DNA matches it firmly. Size tells how often a clone was seen (once, few, many) or the class of an expanded clone, and some rows leave it out.

>TRBJ2-2|.|.|TRBV9
TGTGCCAGCAGCGTAGACCCACTTAACACCGGGGAGCTGTTTTTT
CASSVDPLNTGELFF
>TRBJ2-2|.|.|TRBV5-1
TGCGCCAGCAGCTTGGAGACCTCAGGGAACCCCGGGGAGCTGTTTTTT
CASSLETSGNPGELFF
>TRBJ2-1|TRBD1|.|TRBV11-1
TGTGCCAGCAGCCGACGGGACAGATCCGTCAGCGATGAGCAGTTCTTC
CASSRRDRSVSDEQFF
>TRBJ1-3|.|.|TRBV2
TGTGCCAGCAGTGAAATTTACAGCCACTCTGGAAACACCATATATTTT
CASSEIYSHSGNTIYF
>TRBJ2-3|TRBD2|.|TRBV7-3
TGTGCCAGCAGCCGGACTAGCGGGAGATCTGGAGATACGCAGTATTTT
CASSRTSGRSGDTQYF
>TRBJ2-3|.|.|TRBV5-4
TGTGCCAGCAGCTCCCCGGGACAACAGCAGTATTTT
CASSSPGQQQYF
>TRBJ1-2|TRBD1|.|TRBV5-4
TGTGCCAGCAGCTTGGCCGGACAGGATGGCTACACCTTC
CASSLAGQDGYTF
>TRBJ1-2|.|.|TRBV1
TGCACCAGCAGCCAAGATCAGTGGAGGGGTAAAATGGCTAACTATGGCTACACCTTC
CTSSQDQWRGKMANYGYTF
>TRBJ2-7|.|.|TRBV6-5
TGTGCCAGCAGTTACTCCGGCGAGCAGTACTTC
CASSYSGEQYF
>TRBJ2-7|TRBD2|once|TRBV3-1/TRBV3-2
TGTGCCAGCAGCCCCCATGATAGCGGGAGAAACGGTGAGCAGTACTTC
CASSPHDSGRNGEQYF
>TRBJ1-6|.|.|TRBV9
TGTGCCAGCAGCAGCGATGGAGGACGCGGACCCCTCCACTTT
CASSSDGGRGPLHF
>TRBJ2-6|.|.|TRBV7-9
TGTGCCAGCCCCGGGAATTCTGGGGCCAACGTCCTGACTTTC
CASPGNSGANVLTF
>TRBJ2-7|TRBD1|.|TRBV3-1/TRBV3-2
TGTGCCAGCAGCCATATTCCGGGACAGAGCTCCTACGAGCAGTACTTC
CASSHIPGQSSYEQYF
>TRBJ1-3|.|.|TRBV2
TGTGCCAGCGCCCGACAGAGCCTCTCTGGAAACACCATATATTTT
CASARQSLSGNTIYF
>TRBJ1-2|TRBD1|.|TRBV5-8
TGTGCCAGCAGCAGGACAGGGGGCAACGGCTACACCTTC
CASSRTGGNGYTF
>TRBJ2-4|.|.|TRBV5-1
TGCGCCAGCAGCTGGACAGAAGCCAAAAACATTCAGTACTTC
CASSWTEAKNIQYF
>TRBJ2-1|.|.|TRBV11-3
TGTGCCAGCAGCCCTGGGGGGACGGGCTACAATGAGCAGTTCTTC
CASSPGGTGYNEQFF
>TRBJ1-6|TRBD1|few|TRBV7-8
TGTGCCAGCAGCTTCACCGGGACAGGGGATTCACCCCTCCACTTT
CASSFTGTGDSPLHF
>TRBJ1-1|.|.|TRBV19
TGTGCCAGTAGTATAGTGGGGGCACGGAGGTACACTGAAGCTTTCTTT
CASSIVGARRYTEAFF
>TRBJ2-5|.|.|TRBV30
TGTGCCTGGAGTGCAGGTTGGCAGACCCAGTACTTC
CAWSAGWQTQYF
>TRBJ1-6|.|.|TRBV28
TGTGCCAGCACCCCTCCGGACAGCGGGAGGTCACCCCTCCACTTT
CASTPPDSGRSPLHF
>TRBJ1-6|.|.|TRBV19
TGTGCCAGCCGCTCGAGGGAGGGCAATTCACCCCTCCACTTT
CASRSREGNSPLHF
>TRBJ2-5|TRBD2|.|TRBV5-4
TGTGCCAGCAGCCCCGGGACTAGCGGGGGGCGTCAAGAGACCCAGTACTTC
CASSPGTSGGRQETQYF
>TRBJ2-1|TRBD1|.|TRBV13
TGTGCCAGCAGACGAAGGACAGGGGGACACAATGAGCAGTTCTTC
CASRRRTGGHNEQFF
>TRBJ2-3|TRBD2|.|TRBV3-1/TRBV3-2
TGTGCCAGCAGCCAAGGAGCACTAGCGGGGGGGCTCACAGATACGCAGTATTTT
CASSQGALAGGLTDTQYF
>TRBJ2-1|.|.|TRBV15
TGTGCCACCAGCAATGGCGGGACCACCTACAATGAGCAGTTCTTC
CATSNGGTTYNEQFF
>TRBJ1-6|TRBD1|.|TRBV6-5
TGTGCCAGCAGCCCCGGACAGGGGGTTTTCACCCTCCACTTT
CASSPGQGVFTLHF
>TRBJ1-1|.|.|TRBV29-1
TGCAGCTCCGAGGGGGACCGGTGGGGGAACACTGAAGCTTTCTTT
CSSEGDRWGNTEAFF
>TRBJ1-6|.|.|TRBV9
TGTGCCAGCAGCGTAGGAGAGGATTCACCCCTCCACTTT
CASSVGEDSPLHF
>TRBJ2-7|TRBD2|.|TRBV27
TGTGCCAGCAGTTTTAAGCGGGAGAGGTCCGAGCAGTACTTC
CASSFKRERSEQYF
>TRBJ2-3|.|.|TRBV28
TGTGCCAGCAGTCCCCCCTCTGGGCCGGGGGATACGCAGTATTTT
CASSPPSGPGDTQYF
>TRBJ1-4|.|.|TRBV4-1
TGCGCCAGCAGCCAAGGGCGCGGGGGAGGGGGGGCAACTAATGAAAAACTGTTTTTT
CASSQGRGGGGATNEKLFF
>TRBJ1-2|TRBD1|few|TRBV29-1
TGCAGCGTCCCCACCCCCCTTCCGGGACAGGGGTCCGGGGGCTACACCTTC
CSVPTPLPGQGSGGYTF
>TRBJ2-7|TRBD1|few|TRBV5-1
TGCGCCAGCAGTTCTGGGGACAGGGACTCCTACGAGCAGTACTTC
CASSSGDRDSYEQYF
>TRBJ2-7|TRBD2|.|TRBV12-5
TGTGCTAGTGGTTTGGTACACGGGCAGCGGGAGGCTCTCTACGAGCAGTACTTC
CASGLVHGQREALYEQYF
>TRBJ1-5|.|.|TRBV9
TGTGCCAGCAGCGTGGGGCAGGGTGGCCAGCCCCAGCATTTT
CASSVGQGGQPQHF
>TRBJ2-4|.|.|TRBV9
TGTGCCAGCAGCGTAGCGGGATCGGGCCGAAATACTCAGTACTTC
CASSVAGSGRNTQYF
>TRBJ1-1|TRBD1|.|TRBV5-1
TGCGCCAGCAGCTCGGACAGGCCTCACACTGAAGCTTTCTTT
CASSSDRPHTEAFF
>TRBJ1-4|.|once|TRBV7-2
TGTGCCAGCAGCTCCTATAAAGCGGAAAAACTGTTTTTT
CASSSYKAEKLFF
>TRBJ2-1|TRBD2|.|TRBV5-1
TGCGCCAGCAGCCTCACTAGCGGGAGCTACAATGAGCAGTTCTTC
CASSLTSGSYNEQFF
>TRBJ2-7|.|.|TRBV3-1/TRBV3-2
TGTGCCAGCAGCCAAGGATGGCGGGGACAGTTCTACGAGCAGTACTTC
CASSQGWRGQFYEQYF
>TRBJ1-6|.|few|TRBV29-1
TGCAGCGTCGCTGACAGTGTGGGATCACCCCTCCACTTT
CSVADSVGSPLHF
>TRBJ1-5|.|.|TRBV19
TGTGCCAGTAGTATTGGCGGGAAGAAACTTTCCCAGCATTTT
CASSIGGKKLSQHF
>TRBJ2-5|TRBD2|.|TRBV7-2
TGTGCCAGCAGCCCATCGGGCGGGAGTCGAGAGACCCAGTACTTC
CASSPSGGSRETQYF
>TRBJ2-7|TRBD2|.|TRBV5-1
TGCGCCAGCAGCACAACCGGGACTAGCGTAACCTACGAGCAGTACTTC
CASSTTGTSVTYEQYF
>TRBJ2-2|.|.|TRBV18
TGTGCCAGCTCACCACCGCGGGGAGGAATAACCACCGGGGAGCTGTTTTTT
CASSPPRGGITTGELFF
>TRBJ1-5|.|.|TRBV2
TGTGCCAGCAGTGCCTATTATCAGCCCCAGCATTTT
CASSAYYQPQHF
>TRBJ2-3|TRBD2|.|TRBV9
TGTGCCAGCAGCGCCCAGGGATTTGATGGGACTAGCGGGCAACAGGTTCCAGATACGCAGTATTTT
CASSAQGFDGTSGQQVPDTQYF
>TRBJ1-1|.|once|TRBV6-4
TGTGCCAGCTGTCGACAGCCGAACACTGAAGCTTTCTTT
CASCRQPNTEAFF
>TRBJ1-1|.|.|TRBV21-1
TGTGCCAGCAGCAAAGTCAGACAGGGGGCTAAGAACACTGAAGCTTTCTTT
CASSKVRQGAKNTEAFF